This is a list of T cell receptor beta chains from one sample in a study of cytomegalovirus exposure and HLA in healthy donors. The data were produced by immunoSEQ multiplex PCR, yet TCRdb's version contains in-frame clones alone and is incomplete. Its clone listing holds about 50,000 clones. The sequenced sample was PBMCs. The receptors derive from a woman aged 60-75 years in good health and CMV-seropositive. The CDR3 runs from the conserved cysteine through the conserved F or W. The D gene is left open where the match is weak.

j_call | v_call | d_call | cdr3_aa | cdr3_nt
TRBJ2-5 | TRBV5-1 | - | CASRLREETQYF | TGCGCCAGCAGGTTGCGAGAAGAGACCCAGTACTTC
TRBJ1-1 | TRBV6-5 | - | CASIQQGNTEAFF | TGTGCCAGCATTCAACAGGGGAACACTGAAGCTTTCTTT
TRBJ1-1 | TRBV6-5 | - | CASSYSVGTQNTEAFF | TGTGCCAGCAGTTACTCGGTTGGCACCCAGAACACTGAAGCTTTCTTT
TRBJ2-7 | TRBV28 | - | CASSLAASSYEQYF | TGTGCCAGCAGTTTAGCGGCTTCCTCCTACGAGCAGTACTTC
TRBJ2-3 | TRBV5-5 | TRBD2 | CASSFNSGGPSNTQYF | TGTGCCAGCAGCTTTAATAGCGGGGGGCCTTCTAATACGCAGTATTTT
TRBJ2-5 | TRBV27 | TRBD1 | CASSFSGTEETQYF | TGTGCCAGCAGTTTCTCCGGGACAGAAGAGACCCAGTACTTC
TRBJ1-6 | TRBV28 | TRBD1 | CASNSGGFSPLHF | TGTGCCAGCAACTCAGGGGGGTTTTCACCCCTACACTTT
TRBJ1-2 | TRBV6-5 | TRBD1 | CASSYVTGVYGYTF | TGTGCCAGCAGTTACGTAACAGGGGTCTATGGCTACACCTTC